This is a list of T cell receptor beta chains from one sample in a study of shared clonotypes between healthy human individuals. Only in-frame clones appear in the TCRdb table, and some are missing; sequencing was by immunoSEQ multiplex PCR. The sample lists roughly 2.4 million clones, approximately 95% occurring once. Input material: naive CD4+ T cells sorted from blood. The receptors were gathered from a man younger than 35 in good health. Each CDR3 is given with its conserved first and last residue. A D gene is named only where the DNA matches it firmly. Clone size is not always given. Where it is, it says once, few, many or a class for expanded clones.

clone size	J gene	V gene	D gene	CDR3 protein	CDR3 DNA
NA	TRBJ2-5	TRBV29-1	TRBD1	CSVAKQGQGETQYF	TGCAGCGTAGCTAAACAGGGGCAGGGGGAGACCCAGTACTTC
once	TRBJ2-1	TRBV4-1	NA	CASSPTASTSSYNEQFF	TGCGCCAGCAGCCCGACAGCCTCAACCAGCTCCTACAATGAGCAGTTCTTC
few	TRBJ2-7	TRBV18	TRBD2	CASSALPSGGEQYF	TGTGCCAGCTCAGCCCTTCCCTCGGGAGGGGAGCAGTACTTC
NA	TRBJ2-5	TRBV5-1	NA	CASSIGTSGETQYF	TGCGCCAGCAGCATCGGGACGTCTGGGGAGACCCAGTACTTC
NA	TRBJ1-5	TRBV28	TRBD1	CASSLQGVLNQPQHF	TGTGCCAGCAGTTTACAGGGGGTCCTGAATCAGCCCCAGCATTTT
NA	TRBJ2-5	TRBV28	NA	CASSRDFQETQYF	TGTGCCAGCAGCCGGGACTTTCAAGAGACCCAGTACTTC
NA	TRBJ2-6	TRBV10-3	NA	CAISESNVGGGANVLTF	TGTGCCATCAGTGAGTCGAACGTGGGTGGAGGGGCCAACGTCCTGACTTTC
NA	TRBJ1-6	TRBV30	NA	CAWTKTANNSPLHF	TGTGCCTGGACCAAGACAGCTAATAATTCACCCCTCCACTTT
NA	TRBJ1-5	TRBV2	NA	CASSERAQGNQPQHF	TGTGCCAGCAGTGAAAGGGCGCAGGGCAATCAGCCCCAGCATTTT
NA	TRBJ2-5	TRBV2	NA	CASSETGTQYF	TGTGCCAGCAGTGAAACCGGGACCCAGTACTTC
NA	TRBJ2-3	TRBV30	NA	CAWSDGDTQYF	TGTGCCTGGAGTGATGGGGATACGCAGTATTTT
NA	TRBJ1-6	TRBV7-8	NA	CASSLRGNNSPLHF	TGTGCCAGCAGCTTAAGGGGGAATAATTCACCCCTCCACTTT
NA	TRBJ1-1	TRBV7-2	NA	CASSLEEGGKAFF	TGTGCCAGCAGCTTAGAGGAGGGGGGGAAGGCTTTCTTT
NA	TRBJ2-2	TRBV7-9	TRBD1	CASSTGVDTGELFF	TGTGCCAGCAGTACAGGGGTGGACACCGGGGAGCTGTTTTTT
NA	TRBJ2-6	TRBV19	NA	CASSIGVTGANVLTF	TGTGCCAGTAGTATTGGAGTTACTGGGGCCAACGTCCTGACTTTC
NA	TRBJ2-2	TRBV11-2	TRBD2	CASRQSGRAGELFF	TGTGCCAGCAGGCAGAGCGGGAGGGCCGGGGAGCTGTTTTTT
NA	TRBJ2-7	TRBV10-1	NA	CASSESFTRDEQYF	TGCGCCAGCAGTGAGTCGTTTACCAGGGACGAGCAGTACTTC
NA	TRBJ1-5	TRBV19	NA	CASSGKGLSSNQPQHF	TGTGCCAGTAGCGGGAAGGGCTTGTCTAGCAATCAGCCCCAGCATTTT
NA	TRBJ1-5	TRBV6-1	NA	CASSDQGGPQHF	TGTGCCAGCAGTGACCAAGGGGGGCCCCAGCATTTT
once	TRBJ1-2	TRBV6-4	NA	CASSPAAGYYGYTF	TGTGCCAGCAGCCCGGCCGCGGGTTACTATGGCTACACCTTC
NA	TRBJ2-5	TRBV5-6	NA	CASSPLEVHETQYF	TGTGCCAGCAGCCCGCTTGAAGTCCACGAGACCCAGTACTTC
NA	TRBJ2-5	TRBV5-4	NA	CASSLDGTKETQYF	TGTGCCAGCAGCTTGGATGGGACGAAAGAGACCCAGTACTTC
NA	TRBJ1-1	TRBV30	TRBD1	CALETPGQGTGTEAFF	TGTGCCTTAGAAACCCCCGGACAGGGGACGGGCACTGAAGCTTTCTTT
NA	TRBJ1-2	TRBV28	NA	CASRSPGQPYGYTF	TGTGCCAGCAGGTCACCGGGACAACCCTATGGCTACACCTTC
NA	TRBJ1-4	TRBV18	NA	CASSPRSRDGNEKLFF	TGTGCCAGCTCACCACGTTCCAGGGACGGAAATGAAAAACTGTTTTTT
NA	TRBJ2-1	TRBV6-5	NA	CASSPMAGYNEQFF	TGTGCCAGCAGCCCTATGGCGGGCTACAATGAGCAGTTCTTC
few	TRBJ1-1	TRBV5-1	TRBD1	CASRPGQGAAEAFF	TGCGCCAGCAGGCCGGGACAGGGGGCCGCTGAAGCTTTCTTT
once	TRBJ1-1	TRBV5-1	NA	CASSFAEATEAFF	TGCGCCAGCAGCTTCGCGGAGGCGACTGAAGCTTTCTTT
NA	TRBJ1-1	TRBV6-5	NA	CASSRASRGDTEAFF	TGTGCCAGCAGCCGAGCGTCTCGAGGAGACACTGAAGCTTTCTTT
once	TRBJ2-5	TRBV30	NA	CAWADSQETQYF	TGTGCCTGGGCCGACAGCCAAGAGACCCAGTACTTC
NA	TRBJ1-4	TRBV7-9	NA	CASAQWGNEKLFF	TGTGCCAGCGCCCAGTGGGGTAATGAAAAACTGTTTTTT
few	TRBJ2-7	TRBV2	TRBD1	CASRKTGTHEQYF	TGTGCCAGCAGGAAGACAGGGACCCACGAGCAGTACTTC
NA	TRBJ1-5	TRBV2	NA	CASIPNPGLQNQPQHF	TGTGCCAGCATCCCGAACCCAGGGCTTCAGAATCAGCCCCAGCATTTT
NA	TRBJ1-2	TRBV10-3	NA	CAISERGGSANYGYTF	TGTGCCATCAGTGAAAGGGGGGGCTCAGCTAACTATGGCTACACCTTC
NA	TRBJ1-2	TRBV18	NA	CASPAVAESGYTF	TGTGCCAGCCCGGCAGTGGCGGAAAGTGGCTACACCTTC
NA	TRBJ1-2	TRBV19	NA	CASSRTGYVGYTF	TGTGCCAGTTCAAGAACAGGGTATGTCGGCTACACCTTC
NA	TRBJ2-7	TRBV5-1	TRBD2	CASSLRLAGGHEQYF	TGCGCCAGCAGCCTCCGACTAGCGGGAGGCCACGAGCAGTACTTC
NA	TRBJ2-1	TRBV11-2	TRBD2	CASSFSAGGPHEQFF	TGTGCCAGCAGCTTCTCTGCGGGGGGGCCGCATGAGCAGTTCTTC
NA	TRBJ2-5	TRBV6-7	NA	CASSYMASEIQETQYF	TGTGCCAGCAGTTACATGGCTAGCGAGATACAAGAGACCCAGTACTTC
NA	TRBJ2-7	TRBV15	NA	CATSRDRGVPSYEQYF	TGTGCCACCAGCAGAGACAGGGGAGTTCCTTCCTACGAGCAGTACTTC
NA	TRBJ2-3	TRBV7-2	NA	CASSLSGLAQYF	TGTGCCAGCAGCTTAAGTGGCCTAGCGCAGTATTTT
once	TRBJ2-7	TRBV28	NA	CASTRGDSYEQYF	TGTGCCAGCACTCGCGGGGACTCCTACGAGCAGTACTTC
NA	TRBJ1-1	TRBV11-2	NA	CASSLRTENTEAFF	TGTGCCAGCAGCTTAAGGACGGAGAACACTGAAGCTTTCTTT
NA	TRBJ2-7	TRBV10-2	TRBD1	CASSTNPGQSYEQYF	TGCGCCAGCAGTACTAACCCGGGACAGTCCTACGAGCAGTACTTC
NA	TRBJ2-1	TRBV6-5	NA	CASTGGGSTRNEQFF	TGTGCCAGCACCGGGGGCGGGTCTACCCGCAATGAGCAGTTCTTC
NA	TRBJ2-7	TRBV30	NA	CAWSPDGYEQYF	TGTGCCTGGAGCCCGGACGGCTACGAGCAGTACTTC
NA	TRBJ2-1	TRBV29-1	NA	CSGAWGSHEQFF	TGCAGCGGAGCGTGGGGGTCCCATGAGCAGTTCTTC
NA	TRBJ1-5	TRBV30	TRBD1	CAWSGGGIQPQHF	TGTGCCTGGTCAGGGGGCGGGATTCAGCCCCAGCATTTT
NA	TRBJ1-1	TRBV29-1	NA	CSVAHGNTEAFF	TGCAGCGTTGCGCACGGGAACACTGAAGCTTTCTTT
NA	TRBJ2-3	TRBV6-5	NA	CASRRADTQYF	TGTGCCAGCAGACGAGCAGATACGCAGTATTTT
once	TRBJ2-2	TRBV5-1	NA	CASSLRTANTGELFF	TGCGCCAGCAGCTTAAGGACGGCGAACACCGGGGAGCTGTTTTTT
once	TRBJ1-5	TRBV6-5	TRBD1	CASSDGGGGNQPQHF	TGTGCCAGCAGCGACGGAGGGGGCGGCAATCAGCCCCAGCATTTT
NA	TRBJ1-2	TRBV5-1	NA	CASSEGQSYGYTF	TGCGCCAGCAGCGAAGGACAGTCCTATGGCTACACCTTC
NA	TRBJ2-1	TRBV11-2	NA	CASSPLSWSNEQFF	TGTGCCAGCAGCCCCCTTAGTTGGAGCAATGAGCAGTTCTTC
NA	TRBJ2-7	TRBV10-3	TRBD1	CAIKTGGYYEQYF	TGTGCCATCAAGACAGGGGGGTACTACGAGCAGTACTTC